This paragraph reports one T cell receptor beta chain. The specificity of this receptor is unknown. No base qualities exist here, and no much larger clone lies one base off it. The sample belongs to a study of PD-L1 blockade in urothelial cancer (TCRdb year 2017). Regarding the research as a whole: All patients started therapy around 2014 and received atezolizumab 1,200 mg intravenously every 3 weeks. Whole exome sequencing and RNA sequencing of pretreatment tumors were performed alongside TCR sequencing in the same patients. Blood samples gave median yields of around 140,000 T cells and 80,000 or so unique TCRs, along with a median clonality of around 0.08. Durable clinical benefit was achieved by nine patients and was not achieved by 20 patients. Blood samples were analyzed at 3 weeks after treatment start (second dose) and at 6 weeks after treatment start. TCR sequencing covered pretreatment tumor samples and matched, serially collected peripheral blood taken before and after atezolizumab treatment. The study, an exploratory multi-omic analysis, examined somatic, immune and clinical correlates of response to PD-L1 blockade with atezolizumab in urothelial cancer. About 90% of the 29 patients were males with bladder-origin urothelial cancer, and about 65% of the roughly 30 reported a prior smoking history. Durable clinical benefit was defined as progression-free survival longer than 6 months, and TCR features were also tested against progression-free and overall survival. Some 29 patients had pretreatment blood TCR-seq, about 25 had at least one posttreatment blood collection, and about 25 had tumor TCR-seq. An ECOG performance status of 0 or 1 was recorded for the patients, and 0 to 3 prior chemotherapy regimens had been received by the patients. The study at large found these results: Greater expansion of tumor-associated TCR clones in peripheral blood 3 weeks after the start of treatment was observed in patients with durable benefit (n of about 24, p = 0.022). Because the sample size was small (n ≈ 31) and many of the analyses were exploratory, the results are meant to be hypothesis-generating. A pretreatment peripheral blood TCR clonality below the median was linked to improved progression-free and overall survival.

The cysteine opens and the phenylalanine closes a CDR3 of 15 amino acids. Only the CDR3 region is kept as DNA, spanning 45 bases read in frame from base 1. According to the germline V gene, CDR1 reads SGHAT and CDR2 reads FQNNGV. Between the V and J ends, shortened by 7 bases and 1 base respectively, the junction contains 16 bases. Synthetic TCR analog templates were spiked into each PCR so that absolute template abundance could be estimated from read counts. The immunoSEQ assay was used to amplify TCRbeta CDR3 regions from genomic DNA with bias-controlled V and J gene primers. Rearranged TCRbeta segments were sequenced at approximately 20X coverage. The study's processing was this. Sequencing errors were corrected by clustering, and CDR3s were annotated against IMGT so that V, D and J genes could be assigned. Out-of-frame and stop-codon sequences were excluded, and only productive TCRbeta rearrangements were used in downstream analyses. Clonality was calculated as one minus the Shannon entropy normalized by the log of the number of unique productive sequences. Clones differing between time points or between blood and tumor were identified by Fisher's exact test with Benjamini-Hochberg correction at adjusted p below 0.01. TCRdb holds this immuneACCESS table with in-frame rearrangements only. Some clones are missing; in checked studies, unresolved V genes explain under half, and the rest has no known cause. The D gene and trimming were derived from the DNA, and the V and J assignments and clone size from that table. Present in this sample are approximately 51,000 clones, around 87% of which were seen just once. Jointly, the top ten make up 15% to 20% of the sample.

The cohort comprised nearly 30 patients with locally advanced or metastatic urothelial carcinoma treated at Memorial Sloan Kettering on a trial protocol. Peripheral blood mononuclear cells were collected pretreatment and during treatment, with between 1 and 8 total time points per patient. The Qiagen DNeasy Blood extraction kit was used to purify genomic DNA from total PBMCs and from tumor samples. PBMCs were collected pretreatment and during treatment, and were isolated and stored as previously described. In this chain, TRBV11-2 is recombined with TRBJ1-1, with no confidently assigned D gene. Material: PBMCs, obtained around atezolizumab (anti-PD-L1) treatment. The sequence was obtained from a man aged 55 to 70 with urothelial cancer. In nucleotide form, the sequence is TGTGCCAGCACCCTATTTGGTGGGCCGAACACTGAAGCTTTCTTT. Its protein product is CASTLFGGPNTEAFF.